These T cell receptor beta chains were read from a single sample in a study of blood T cell repertoires in COVID-19. Assay: immunoSEQ multiplex PCR; the TCRdb copy retains only in-frame clones and omits some. There are approximately 13,000 clones in the sample; around 87% occur only once, and roughly 15% lies in the top ten. Specimen: peripheral blood. The source is a man aged 50 to 60 with active COVID-19. Both conserved end residues are part of each CDR3. D genes are given only for firm matches. Some rows have no size entry. The others give once, few or many, or a class for an expanded clone.

TGCGCCAGCAGTTACGAGGGGACTAGAGTACACAATGAGCAGTTCTTC CASSYEGTRVHNEQFF once TRBD2 TRBJ2-1 TRBV5-1
TGTGCCAGCAGTCGGTCTAGCGGGAGTAGGTATGAGCAGTTCTTC CASSRSSGSRYEQFF . TRBD2 TRBJ2-1 TRBV6-2/TRBV6-3
TGTGCCAGTAGTATAGGGAATAGCTGGGAGACCCAGTACTTC CASSIGNSWETQYF . . TRBJ2-5 TRBV19
TGTGCCAGCAGTTCCCCCGACGGGGTCTCCTACGAGCAGTACTTC CASSSPDGVSYEQYF few . TRBJ2-7 TRBV28
TGCGCCAGCAGCCAAAAATCCGGGACATTCTCCTACAATGAGCAGTTCTTC CASSQKSGTFSYNEQFF . . TRBJ2-1 TRBV4-3
TGTGCCAGCAGTTACAACTACCTCACAGATACGCAGTATTTT CASSYNYLTDTQYF . . TRBJ2-3 TRBV6-6
TGTGCCACCAGCAGAGATCCTAGTCCAGATACGCAGTATTTT CATSRDPSPDTQYF . . TRBJ2-3 TRBV15
TGTGCCAGCAGCTTATGGGGGGGGTCCTACAATGAGCAGTTCTTC CASSLWGGSYNEQFF . TRBD2 TRBJ2-1 TRBV13
TGTGCCAGCAGCCAACCGGACAGAATTACAACTAATGAAAAACTGTTTTTT CASSQPDRITTNEKLFF . . TRBJ1-4 TRBV3-1/TRBV3-2
TGTGCCAGCTCAGGAGACAGGGGGAACACTGAAGCTTTCTTT CASSGDRGNTEAFF . TRBD1 TRBJ1-1 TRBV18
TGTGCCAGCAGCCGATCTCCGGGACAGGGCAATGAGCAGTTCTTC CASSRSPGQGNEQFF once TRBD1 TRBJ2-1 TRBV11-3
TGCGCCAGCAGCCAAGGCCGTACAGGCCTCTTTAAAAACGAGCAGTACTTC CASSQGRTGLFKNEQYF . . TRBJ2-7 TRBV4-1
TGTGCCAGCAGTTATGGGCCGGGAGGGATCTACAATGAGCAGTTCTTC CASSYGPGGIYNEQFF . TRBD2 TRBJ2-1 TRBV6-5
TGTGCCAGCTCACCAGTCCGAACAAATGAGCAGTTCTTC CASSPVRTNEQFF . . TRBJ2-1 TRBV18
TGTGCCAGCAGCTCTCGAGAGACTAGCGGGGACAATGAGCAGTTCTTC CASSSRETSGDNEQFF . TRBD2 TRBJ2-1 TRBV5-5
TGTGCCAGCAGCCTAGGGCGGGCGGTATTAGCCAAAAACATTCAGTACTTC CASSLGRAVLAKNIQYF once . TRBJ2-4 TRBV5-6
TGCGCCAGCTCGGACCCAGGGGGCGGCTACAATGAGCAGTTCTTC CASSDPGGGYNEQFF few TRBD1 TRBJ2-1 TRBV5-1
TGCGCCAGCAGCCTCACCCTGATAGGAGGCGGCACTGAAGCTTTCTTT CASSLTLIGGGTEAFF . . TRBJ1-1 TRBV10-2
TGCGCCAGCAGCCAAGATGGGGGGAACTATGGCTACACCTTC CASSQDGGNYGYTF once . TRBJ1-2 TRBV4-3
TGCAGTGCTAGTCCCCCTAGCGGGTTGAACACCGGGGAGCTGTTTTTT CSASPPSGLNTGELFF once TRBD2 TRBJ2-2 TRBV20-1
TGTGCCAGCAGCGTAGATAGGGGAGGGGAGACCCAGTACTTC CASSVDRGGETQYF . TRBD2 TRBJ2-5 TRBV9
TGTGCCAGTAGTTCGACAGGCGGTTCTAACGAGCAGTACTTC CASSSTGGSNEQYF . . TRBJ2-7 TRBV19
TGTGCCATCGGGGCTGGGGAAAAACTGTTTTTT CAIGAGEKLFF once . TRBJ1-4 TRBV10-3
TGTGCCAGTAGTATCCACTCGTTAGTAAATGAGCAGTTCTTC CASSIHSLVNEQFF . . TRBJ2-1 TRBV19